This T cell receptor (beta chain) was sequenced for a study of OX40 agonist ivuxolimab in advanced cancers. Looking at the study overall: Patients receiving dose escalation had hepatocellular carcinoma, melanoma, renal cell or head and neck cancer. A mean age of approximately 58 years, range roughly 20 to 90, was recorded, and approximately 79% were male.

Germline assignment: CDR1 WSHSY and CDR2 SAAADI. The CDR3 has 12 amino acids. The V end was cut by 3 bases, the J end by 9 bases, with 9 bases between. Assay: immunoSEQ multiplex PCR; the TCRdb copy retains only in-frame clones and omits some. The sample yields about 110,000 clones, roughly nine tenths seen once. V gene TRBV10-2 combines with J gene TRBJ2-1, with D uncertain. The specimen comprised CD4+ or CD8+ T cells sorted from blood, sampled in a trial of the OX40 agonist ivuxolimab. This sequence was found in an adult with an advanced solid tumor such as melanoma, head and neck, liver or kidney cancer. The CDR3 DNA reads TGCGCCAGCAGTGAAGTAAAGGCTGAGCAGTTCTTC. Translation gives CASSEVKAEQFF.